A single sample gave rise to the 19 T cell receptor beta chains below, sequenced in a study of HIV-infected children after antiretroviral therapy interruption. The treatment is: PENTA 11 planned treatment interruption arm or continuous ART arm. RNA-based 3' RACE libraries used unique molecular identifiers. TCRdb re-derived calls from the 3' RACE reads in MiXCR, one entry per CDR3 protein. The sample contains approximately 96,000 distinct CDR3 sequences, about 6.9% of which appear only once. The sequences come from CD45RA+ CD4+ T cells from PBMCs, pooled from several time points, collected from a donor given antiretroviral therapy, either interrupted or continuous. Described subset: naive CD4+ CD45RA+ CD45RO- T cells. The receptors here all came from a pool of human donors with HIV.

A few counts support this clonotype. This CDR3 is missing its conserved last phenylalanine or tryptophan, likely due to a read error. This chain links TRBV7-6 with TRBJ2-6, with D possibly matching TRBD1 (7 bases). This CDR3 spans 16 amino acids. V lost 5 bases and J lost 2, with 13 bases in between. In germline, CDR1 is SGHVS, CDR2 FNYEAQ. The CDR3 DNA sequence: TGTGCCAGCAGCCCCAGGGGGGTTCCTGGGGCCAACGTCCTGACTTCC. It yields the protein CASSPRGVPGANVLTS.

In its sample, this clonotype was seen many times. V is TRBV19 and J is TRBJ2-2; 10 bases align to TRBD2. Germline V lookup: CDR1 LNHDA, CDR2 SQIVND (reference sequence). CDR3 size: 14 residues. Trimming cost V 5 bases and J 5 bases; bases outside gene matches: 2. CDR3 amino acids: CASSLAGVTGELFF. CDR3 nucleotide sequence: TGTGCCAGTAGTCTAGCGGGAGTAACCGGGGAGCTGTTTTTT.

The table lists this clonotype with many counts. The CDR3 protein is CASSETLEQFF. CDR3 in DNA: TGTGCCAGCAGTGAAACGTTAGAGCAGTTCTTC. This chain links TRBV6-1 with TRBJ2-1; D remains ambiguous. Trimming removed 2 bases at V and 10 bases at J, with 6 bases between. This CDR3 contains 11 residues. The germline V gene encodes CDR1 MNHNS and CDR2 SASEGT.

In its sample, this clonotype was seen many times. This chain connects TRBV12-3 or TRBV12-4 to TRBJ2-3, with unresolved D. With 3 bases removed from V and 5 bases from J, the gap between germline ends came to 3 bases. The CDR3 consists of 11 residues. DNA of the CDR3: TGTGCCAGCAGTTTTTTAGATACGCAGTATTTT. It encodes CASSFLDTQYF.

About this clonotype: Germline and junction disagree at one end, which may indicate a read error. This chain links TRBV19 with TRBJ2-2; 7 bases align to TRBD1. The germline V gene has CDR1 LNHDA and CDR2 SQIVND (reference sequence). The CDR3 loop spans 15 amino acids. In DNA, the CDR3 is TGTGCCAGTAGGCGAGGGGGCACGAAGACCGGGGAGCTGTTTTTT. Translating gives CASRRGGTKTGELFF. The entire variable domain, with the rest obtained from reference TRBV19 and TRBJ2-2, is as follows: DGGITQSPKYLFRKEGQNVTLSCEQNLNHDAMYWYRQDPGQGLRLIYYSQIVNDFQKGDIAEGYSVSREKKESFPLTVTSAQKNPTAFYLCASRRGGTKTGELFFGEGSRLTVL.

This clonotype appeared many times. V gene TRBV24-1 combines with J gene TRBJ2-3, with D unresolved. Germline V gene lookup returns CDR1 KGHDR and CDR2 SFDVKD. The CDR3 loop spans 16 amino acids. Between the trimmed V and J ends, which lost 3 bases and 0 bases, there was a span of 12 bases. CDR3 protein: CATSDRSSPSTDTQYF. For the CDR3, the DNA is TGTGCCACCAGTGATCGAAGCTCGCCTAGCACAGATACGCAGTATTTT.

This clonotype was seen repeatedly, ten times or more. CDR3 sequence (DNA): TGCAGCGTTCAAGCCAGGCCTAACTATGGCTACACCTTC. Its translation: CSVQARPNYGYTF. The chain carries TRBV29-1 and TRBJ1-2; no clear D. The CDR3 has 13 amino acids. The V gene lost 5 bases and the J gene lost 0 bases, with 10 bases spanning the gap. The germline V gene encodes CDR1 SQVTM and CDR2 ANQGSEA.

This clonotype was recorded many times. The J gene is TRBJ1-1, the V gene TRBV10-3; D is unclear. V dropped 6 bases and J dropped 3 bases, with 11 bases sitting between them. CDR1 is ENHRY and CDR2 is SYGVKD in the germline V gene. The CDR3 runs 13 residues. CDR3 in DNA: TGTGCCATCAGGCCCCATCCGGACACTGAAGCTTTCTTT. Translated, it gives CAIRPHPDTEAFF.

In its sample, this clonotype was seen many times. Relative to the germline gene, one junction end is altered; a read error may explain this. This chain uses TRBV5-6 with TRBJ1-3; 7 nucleotides agree with TRBD1. This CDR3 has 11 residues. Germline CDR1 and CDR2: SGHDT and YYEEEE. CDR3 sequence (DNA): TGTGCCAGCAGCTTCACAGGGGTTTTCTCTTTT. Amino acids: CASSFTGVFSF.

In its sample, this clonotype was seen a few times. Here the CDR3 DNA reads TGTGCCAGCTCACCTCCGGGGCCGGTTGACTATGGCTACACCTTC. Protein product: CASSPPGPVDYGYTF. The rearrangement uses TRBV18 and TRBJ1-2; weak D call: TRBD1 (5 bases). This CDR3 region has 15 residues. Germline CDR1 KGHSH, CDR2 LQKENI. Trimming cost V 3 bases and J 3 bases, with 14 bases left between them.

This clonotype was seen many times. V is TRBV20-1 and J is TRBJ1-1, with unresolved D. The CDR3 runs 15 residues. V lost 0 bases to trimming and J lost 2 bases, with 13 bases between them. From germline, CDR1 is DFQATT and CDR2 SNEGSKA (reference sequence). The CDR3 protein is CSARDRWKGNTEAFF. In DNA form, the CDR3 reads TGCAGTGCTAGAGATCGTTGGAAGGGAAACACTGAAGCTTTCTTT.

Of note for this clonotype: The junction departs from germline at one end; a sequencing error may be responsible. The chain combines TRBV10-3 with TRBJ2-3, with 11 bases identical to TRBD1. Germline values: CDR1 ENHRY, CDR2 SYGVKD. This CDR3 is 17 amino acids long. The CDR3 region is CATSDPTGTGGINTQYF. CDR3 nucleotides: TGTGCCACCAGTGATCCGACAGGGACAGGGGGTATAAATACGCAGTATTTT.

This clonotype has a count of ten or more. CDR3 in DNA: TGCGCCAGCAGCGAGGCAGGGTTTCCTGAAGCTTTCTTT. This encodes CASSEAGFPEAFF. The J gene is TRBJ1-1, the V gene TRBV5-1; weak D call: TRBD1 (5 bases). This CDR3 spans 13 amino acids. V lost 4 bases and J lost 6, with 13 bases in between. Germline values: CDR1 SGHRS, CDR2 YFSETQ.

The chain links TRBV28 to TRBJ2-5, with 10 bases that match TRBD2. The length of the CDR3 is 16 residues. From germline, CDR1 is MDHEN and CDR2 SYDVKM. Losses at the gene ends were 4 bases for V and 4 bases for J; bases not matched to a gene: 9. The CDR3 loop reads CASSSPAGGPLETQYF. CDR3 in DNA: TGTGCCAGCAGTTCCCCAGCGGGAGGGCCCCTAGAGACCCAGTACTTC.

The sample holds many counts of this clonotype. This chain uses TRBV20-1 with TRBJ2-3, with D possibly matching TRBD2 (5 bases). CDR3 length: 13 residues. The germline V gene has CDR1 DFQATT and CDR2 SNEGSKA (reference sequence). V lost 7 bases and J lost 0, with 11 bases in between. CDR3 protein: CSVRGQSTDTQYF. In DNA form, the CDR3 reads TGCAGTGTCAGAGGGCAGAGCACAGATACGCAGTATTTT.

This clonotype was recorded at least ten times. The chain links TRBV5-4 to TRBJ1-1, with TRBD1 matching 7 bases. The V gene end was trimmed by 6 bases and the J gene end by 6 bases; junction bases not matched to a gene: 14. The CDR3 contains 15 residues. Germline CDR1 SGHNT, CDR2 YYREEE (reference sequence). CDR3 protein: CASNTIAGGGSEAFF. CDR3 sequence (DNA): TGTGCCAGCAACACCATAGCAGGGGGTGGGTCTGAAGCTTTCTTT.

The chain is built from TRBV12-3 or TRBV12-4 and TRBJ2-2; D may be TRBD2 (5 bases). This CDR3 is built from 15 residues. V was cut by 4 bases and J by 6 bases, with 15 bases left in between. The DNA of the CDR3 is TGTGCCAGCAGTTCCGGCCTAGCTCAGGCCGGGGAGCTGTTTTTT. Translating it yields CASSSGLAQAGELFF.

This clonotype was detected only a few times. DNA of the CDR3: TGTGCCAGCAGCTTATTTTCCCGAAACGTGAACACTGAAGCTTTCTTT. As protein: CASSLFSRNVNTEAFF. V usage is TRBV7-9 and J usage is TRBJ1-1; no reliable D call. This CDR3 comprises 16 residues. V was pared by 2 bases and J by 0 bases, with 13 bases between. The germline CDR1 and CDR2 sequences are SEHNR and FQNEAQ (reference sequence).

This clonotype has a count of ten or more. J is TRBJ1-2 and V is TRBV5-5; D perhaps matches TRBD1 (5 bases). Germline values: CDR1 SGHKS, CDR2 YYEKEE (reference sequence). This CDR3 is built from 15 residues. V lost 0 bases to trimming and J lost 2 bases, with 11 bases between them. The CDR3 here is CASSLAGILNYGYTF. The CDR3 DNA follows: TGTGCCAGCAGCTTGGCAGGGATCCTGAACTATGGCTACACCTTC. Using reference TRBV5-5 and TRBJ1-2 for the parts outside the CDR3, the full variable domain is DAGVTQSPTHLIKTRGQQVTLRCSPISGHKSVSWYQQVLGQGPQFIFQYYEKEERGRGNFPDRFSARQFPNYSSELNVNALLLGDSALYLCASSLAGILNYGYTFGSGTRLTVV.